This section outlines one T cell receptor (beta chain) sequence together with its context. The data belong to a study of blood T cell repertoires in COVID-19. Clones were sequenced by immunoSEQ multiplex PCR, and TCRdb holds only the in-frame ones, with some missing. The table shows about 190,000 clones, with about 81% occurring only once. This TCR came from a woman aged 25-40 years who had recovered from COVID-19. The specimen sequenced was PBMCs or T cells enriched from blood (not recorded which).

The chain's CDR3 is CASQAGKGTEAFF. CDR3 nucleotides: TGTGCCAGCCAGGCCGGGAAGGGCACTGAAGCTTTCTTT. The rearrangement joins TRBV2 to TRBJ1-1; no reliable D call. CDR1 and CDR2 from the germline V gene are SNHLY and FYNNEI. The germline V and J ends were trimmed by 8 bases and 4 bases, with 14 bases remaining between them. There are 13 residues in the CDR3.